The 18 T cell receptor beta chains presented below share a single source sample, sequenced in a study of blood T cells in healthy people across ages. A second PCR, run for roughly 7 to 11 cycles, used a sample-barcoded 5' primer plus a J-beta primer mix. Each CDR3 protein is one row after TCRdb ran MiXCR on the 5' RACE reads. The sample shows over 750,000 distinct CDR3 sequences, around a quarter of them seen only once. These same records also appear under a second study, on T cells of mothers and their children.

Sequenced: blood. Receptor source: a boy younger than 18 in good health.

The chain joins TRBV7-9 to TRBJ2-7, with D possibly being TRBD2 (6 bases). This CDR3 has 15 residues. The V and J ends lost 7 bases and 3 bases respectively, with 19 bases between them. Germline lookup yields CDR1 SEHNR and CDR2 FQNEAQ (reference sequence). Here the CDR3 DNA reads TGTGCCAGCACCTCAGGGAGGCAGGAGAGCTACGAGCAGTACTTC. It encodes CASTSGRQESYEQYF.

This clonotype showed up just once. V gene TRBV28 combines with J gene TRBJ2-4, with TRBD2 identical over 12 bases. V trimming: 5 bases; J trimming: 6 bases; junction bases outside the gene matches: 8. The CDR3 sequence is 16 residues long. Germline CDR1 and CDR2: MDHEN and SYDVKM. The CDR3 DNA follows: TGTGCCAGCAGTGGGGGGGGACTAGCGGGTGCAAACATTCAGTACTTC. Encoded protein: CASSGGGLAGANIQYF.

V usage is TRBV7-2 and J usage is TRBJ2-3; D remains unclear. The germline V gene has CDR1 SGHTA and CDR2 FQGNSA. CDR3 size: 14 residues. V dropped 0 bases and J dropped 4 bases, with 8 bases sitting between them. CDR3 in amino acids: CASSLAAFSDTQYF. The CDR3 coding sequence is TGTGCCAGCAGCTTAGCGGCTTTTTCAGATACGCAGTATTTT.

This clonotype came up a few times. Here the CDR3 DNA reads TGCGCCAGCAGCTTGGGACAGGGATCGAATTCACCCCTCCACTTT. Residues: CASSLGQGSNSPLHF. This chain uses TRBV5-1 with TRBJ1-6, with TRBD1 matching 7 bases. The V and J ends lost 0 bases and 7 bases, in that order; junction bases with no gene match: 4. Germline loops: CDR1 SGHRS, CDR2 YFSETQ. The CDR3 contains 15 residues.

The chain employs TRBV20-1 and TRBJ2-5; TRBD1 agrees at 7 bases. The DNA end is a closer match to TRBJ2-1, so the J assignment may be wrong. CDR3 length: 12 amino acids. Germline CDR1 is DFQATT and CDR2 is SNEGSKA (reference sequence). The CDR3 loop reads CSALRGLGEQFF. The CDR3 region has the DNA TGCAGTGCTCTAAGGGGGCTGGGTGAGCAGTTCTTC.

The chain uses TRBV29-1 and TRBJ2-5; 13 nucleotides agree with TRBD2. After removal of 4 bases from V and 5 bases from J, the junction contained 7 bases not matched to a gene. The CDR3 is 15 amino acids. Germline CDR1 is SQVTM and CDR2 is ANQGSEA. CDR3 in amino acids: CSVGGTSGNVETQYF. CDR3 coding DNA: TGCAGCGTTGGGGGGACTAGCGGGAATGTGGAGACCCAGTACTTC.

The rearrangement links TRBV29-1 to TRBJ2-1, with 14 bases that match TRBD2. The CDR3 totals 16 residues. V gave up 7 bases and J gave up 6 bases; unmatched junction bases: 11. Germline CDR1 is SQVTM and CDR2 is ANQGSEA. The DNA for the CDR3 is TGCAGCGCAGGACTAGCGGGAGGCCGTTACGGCAATGAGCAGTTCTTC. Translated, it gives CSAGLAGGRYGNEQFF.

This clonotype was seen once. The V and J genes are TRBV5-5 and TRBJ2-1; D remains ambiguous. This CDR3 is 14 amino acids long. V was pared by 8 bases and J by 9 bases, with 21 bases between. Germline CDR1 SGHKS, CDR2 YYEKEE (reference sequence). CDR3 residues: CASGPGSVGSEQFF. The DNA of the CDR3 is TGTGCCAGTGGTCCGGGCTCAGTCGGCAGTGAGCAGTTCTTC. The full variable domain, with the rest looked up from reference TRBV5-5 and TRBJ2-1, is DAGVTQSPTHLIKTRGQQVTLRCSPISGHKSVSWYQQVLGQGPQFIFQYYEKEERGRGNFPDRFSARQFPNYSSELNVNALLLGDSALYLCASGPGSVGSEQFFGPGTRLTVL.

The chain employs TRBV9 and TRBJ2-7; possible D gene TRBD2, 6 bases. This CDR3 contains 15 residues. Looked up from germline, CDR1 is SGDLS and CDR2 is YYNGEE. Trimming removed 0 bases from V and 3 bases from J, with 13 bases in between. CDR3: CASSVGGGADYEQYF. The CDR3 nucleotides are TGTGCCAGCAGCGTAGGAGGCGGGGCGGACTACGAGCAGTACTTC.

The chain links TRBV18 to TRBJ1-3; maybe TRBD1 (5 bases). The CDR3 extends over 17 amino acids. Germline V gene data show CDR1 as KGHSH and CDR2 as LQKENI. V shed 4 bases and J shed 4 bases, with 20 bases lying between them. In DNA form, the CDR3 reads TGTGCCAGCTCACTATCCGGGACCGATCTCTGGGGAAACACCATATATTTT. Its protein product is CASSLSGTDLWGNTIYF.

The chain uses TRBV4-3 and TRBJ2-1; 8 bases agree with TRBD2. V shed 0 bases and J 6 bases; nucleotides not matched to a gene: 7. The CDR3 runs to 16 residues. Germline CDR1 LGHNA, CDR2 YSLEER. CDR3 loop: CASSQEKGLEGNEQFF. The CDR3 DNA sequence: TGCGCCAGCAGCCAAGAAAAGGGACTAGAGGGCAATGAGCAGTTCTTC.

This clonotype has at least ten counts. CDR3 loop: CASSETSGGTDTQYF. CDR3 in DNA: TGTGCCAGCAGTGAGACTAGCGGGGGCACAGATACGCAGTATTTT. The chain uses TRBV6-4 and TRBJ2-3, with 11 nucleotides matching TRBD2. Germline values: CDR1 MRHNA, CDR2 SNTAGT. CDR3 length: 15 amino acids. V lost 3 bases to trimming and J lost 1 base; unmatched junction nucleotides: 0.

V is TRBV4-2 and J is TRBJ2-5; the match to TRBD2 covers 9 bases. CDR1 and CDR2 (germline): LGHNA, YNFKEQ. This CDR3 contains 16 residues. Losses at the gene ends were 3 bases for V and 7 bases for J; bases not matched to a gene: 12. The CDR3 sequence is CASSQDTSGLAGTQYF. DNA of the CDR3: TGTGCCAGCAGCCAGGATACTAGCGGGCTGGCGGGGACCCAGTACTTC.

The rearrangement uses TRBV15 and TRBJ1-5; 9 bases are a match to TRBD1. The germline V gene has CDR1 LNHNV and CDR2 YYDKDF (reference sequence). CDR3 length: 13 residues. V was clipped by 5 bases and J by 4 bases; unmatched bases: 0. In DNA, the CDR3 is TGTGCCACCAGCGGACAGGGGAATCAGCCCCAGCATTTT. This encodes CATSGQGNQPQHF.

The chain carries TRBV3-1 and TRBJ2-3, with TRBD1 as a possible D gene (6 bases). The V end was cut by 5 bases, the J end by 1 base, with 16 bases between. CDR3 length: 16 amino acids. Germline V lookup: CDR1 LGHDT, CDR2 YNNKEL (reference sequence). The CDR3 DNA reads TGTGCCAGCAGCATCCGGGACAACCCTGGCACAGATACGCAGTATTTT. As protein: CASSIRDNPGTDTQYF.

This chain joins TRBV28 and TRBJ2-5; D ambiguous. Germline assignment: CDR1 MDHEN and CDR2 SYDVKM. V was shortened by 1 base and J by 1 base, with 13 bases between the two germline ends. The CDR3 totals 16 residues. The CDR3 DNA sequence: TGTGCCAGCAGTTTATTCGGAATGAGTTTCCAAGAGACCCAGTACTTC. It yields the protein CASSLFGMSFQETQYF. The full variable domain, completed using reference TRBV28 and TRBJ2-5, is DVKVTQSSRYLVKRTGEKVFLECVQDMDHENMFWYRQDPGLGLRLIYFSYDVKMKEKGDIPEGYSVSREKKERFSLILESASTNQTSMYLCASSLFGMSFQETQYFGPGTRLLVL.

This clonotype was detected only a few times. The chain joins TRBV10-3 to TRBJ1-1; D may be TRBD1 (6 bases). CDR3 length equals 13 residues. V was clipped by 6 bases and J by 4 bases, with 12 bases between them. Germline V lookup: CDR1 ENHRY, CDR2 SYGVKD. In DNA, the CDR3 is TGTGCCATCAGGAACAGGGAGGGCACTGAAGCTTTCTTT. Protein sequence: CAIRNREGTEAFF.

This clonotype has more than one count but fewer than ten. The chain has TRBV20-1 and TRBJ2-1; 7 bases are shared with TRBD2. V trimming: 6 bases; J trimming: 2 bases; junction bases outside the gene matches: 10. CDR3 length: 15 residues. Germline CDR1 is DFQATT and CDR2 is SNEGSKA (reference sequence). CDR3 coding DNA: TGCAGTGCCCGCCTTAGCGGGTATGCCTACAATGAGCAGTTCTTC. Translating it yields CSARLSGYAYNEQFF.